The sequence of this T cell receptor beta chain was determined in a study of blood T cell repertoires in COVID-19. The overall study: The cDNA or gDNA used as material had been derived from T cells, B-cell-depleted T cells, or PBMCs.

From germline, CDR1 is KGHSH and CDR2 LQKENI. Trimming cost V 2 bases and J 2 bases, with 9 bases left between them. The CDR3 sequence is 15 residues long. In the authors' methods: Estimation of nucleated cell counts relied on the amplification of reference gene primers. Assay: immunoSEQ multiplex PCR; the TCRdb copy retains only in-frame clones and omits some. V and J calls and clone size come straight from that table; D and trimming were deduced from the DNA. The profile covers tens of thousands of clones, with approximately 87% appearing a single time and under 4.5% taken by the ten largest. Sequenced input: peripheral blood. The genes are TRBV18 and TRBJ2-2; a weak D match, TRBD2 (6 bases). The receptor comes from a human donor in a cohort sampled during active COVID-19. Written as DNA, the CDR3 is TGTGCCAGCTCACCAACTAGCTATAACACCGGGGAGCTGTTTTTT. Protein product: CASSPTSYNTGELFF.